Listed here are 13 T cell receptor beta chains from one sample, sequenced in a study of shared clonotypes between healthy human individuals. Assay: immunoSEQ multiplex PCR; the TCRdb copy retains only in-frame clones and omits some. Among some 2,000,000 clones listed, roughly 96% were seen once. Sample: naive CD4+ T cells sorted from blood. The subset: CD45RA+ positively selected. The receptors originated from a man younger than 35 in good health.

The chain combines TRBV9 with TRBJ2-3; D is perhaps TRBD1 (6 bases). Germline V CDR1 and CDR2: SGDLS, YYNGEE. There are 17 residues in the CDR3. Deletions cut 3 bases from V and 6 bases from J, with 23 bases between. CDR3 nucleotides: TGTGCCAGCAGCGGATGGGGGCTCACAGGGTCCGTGGATACGCAGTATTTT. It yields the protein CASSGWGLTGSVDTQYF.

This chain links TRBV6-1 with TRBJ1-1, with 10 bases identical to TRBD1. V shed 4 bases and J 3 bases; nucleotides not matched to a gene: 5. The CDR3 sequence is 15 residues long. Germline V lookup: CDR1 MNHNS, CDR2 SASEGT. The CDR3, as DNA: TGTGCCAGCAGTGCCCCGACAGGGGGCCACACTGAAGCTTTCTTT. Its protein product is CASSAPTGGHTEAFF.

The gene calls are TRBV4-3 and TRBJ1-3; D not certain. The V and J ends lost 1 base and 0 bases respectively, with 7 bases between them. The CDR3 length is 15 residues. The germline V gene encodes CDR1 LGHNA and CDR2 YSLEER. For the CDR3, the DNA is TGCGCCAGCAGCCAAGGCCCCAGCTCTGGAAACACCATATATTTT. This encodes CASSQGPSSGNTIYF.

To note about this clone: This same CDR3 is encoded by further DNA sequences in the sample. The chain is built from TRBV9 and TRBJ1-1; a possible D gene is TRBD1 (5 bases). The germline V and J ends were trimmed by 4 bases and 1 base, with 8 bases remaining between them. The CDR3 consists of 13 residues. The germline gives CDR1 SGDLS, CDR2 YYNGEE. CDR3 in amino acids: CASSPQGNTEAFF. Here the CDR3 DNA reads TGTGCCAGCAGCCCGCAGGGGAACACTGAAGCTTTCTTT.

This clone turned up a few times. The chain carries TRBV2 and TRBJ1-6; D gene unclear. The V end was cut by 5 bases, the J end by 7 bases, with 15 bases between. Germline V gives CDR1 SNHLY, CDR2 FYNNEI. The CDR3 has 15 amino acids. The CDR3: CASSSLEGVNSPLHF. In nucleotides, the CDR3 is TGTGCCAGCAGTTCCCTAGAGGGTGTAAATTCACCCCTCCACTTT.

The CDR3 nucleotides read TGTGCCAGCAGTTACGGGGGGTACCAAGAGACCCAGTACTTC. Protein: CASSYGGYQETQYF. The rearrangement joins TRBV6-6 to TRBJ2-5, with a weak D call TRBD2 (6 bases). V gave up 2 bases and J gave up 0 bases, with 7 bases separating them. Germline assignment: CDR1 MNHNY and CDR2 SVGAGI (reference sequence). The CDR3 runs 14 residues.

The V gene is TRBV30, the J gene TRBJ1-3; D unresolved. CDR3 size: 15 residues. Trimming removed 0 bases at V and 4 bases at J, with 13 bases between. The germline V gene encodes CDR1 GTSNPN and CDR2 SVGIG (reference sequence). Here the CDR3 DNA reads TGTGCCTGGAGTGTAGGCGGCGCAGGAGGAAACACCATATATTTT. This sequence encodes CAWSVGGAGGNTIYF. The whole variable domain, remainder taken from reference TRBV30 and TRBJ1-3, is SQTIHQWPATLVQPVGSPLSLECTVEGTSNPNLYWYRQAAGRGLQLLFYSVGIGQISSEVPQNLSASRPQDRQFILSSKKLLLSDSGFYLCAWSVGGAGGNTIYFGEGSWLTVV.

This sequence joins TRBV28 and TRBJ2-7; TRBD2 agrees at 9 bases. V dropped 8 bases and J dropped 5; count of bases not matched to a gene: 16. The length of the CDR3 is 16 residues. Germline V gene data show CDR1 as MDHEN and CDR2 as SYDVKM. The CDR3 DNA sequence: TGTGCCAGCCCACCCCTACCCCGACTAGCGGCCCACGAGCAGTACTTC. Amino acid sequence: CASPPLPRLAAHEQYF.

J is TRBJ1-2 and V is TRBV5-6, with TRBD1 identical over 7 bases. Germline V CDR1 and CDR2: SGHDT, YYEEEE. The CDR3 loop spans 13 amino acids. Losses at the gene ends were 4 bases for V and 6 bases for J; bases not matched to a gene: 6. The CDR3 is CASSTGRGDGYTF. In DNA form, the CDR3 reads TGTGCCAGCAGCACGGGCAGGGGGGATGGCTACACCTTC.

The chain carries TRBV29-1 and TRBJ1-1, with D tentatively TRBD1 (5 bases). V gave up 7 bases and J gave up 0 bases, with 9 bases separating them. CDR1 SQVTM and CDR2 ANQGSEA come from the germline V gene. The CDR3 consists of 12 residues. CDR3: CSAQAMNTEAFF. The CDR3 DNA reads TGCAGCGCACAGGCCATGAACACTGAAGCTTTCTTT. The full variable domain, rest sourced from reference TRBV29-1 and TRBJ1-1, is SAVISQKPSRDICQRGTSLTIQCQVDSQVTMMFWYRQQPGQSLTLIATANQGSEATYESGFVIDKFPISRPNLTFSTLTVSNMSPEDSSIYLCSAQAMNTEAFFGQGTRLTVV.

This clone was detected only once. The CDR3 protein is CASSRLPTEFNSPLHF. The CDR3 DNA is TGCGCCAGCAGCCGATTGCCTACGGAATTTAATTCACCCCTCCACTTT. The rearrangement links TRBV4-1 to TRBJ1-6, with unresolved D. This CDR3 has 16 amino acids. Germline V gives CDR1 MGHRA, CDR2 YSYEKL. Deletions cut 4 bases from V and 6 bases from J, with 16 bases between.

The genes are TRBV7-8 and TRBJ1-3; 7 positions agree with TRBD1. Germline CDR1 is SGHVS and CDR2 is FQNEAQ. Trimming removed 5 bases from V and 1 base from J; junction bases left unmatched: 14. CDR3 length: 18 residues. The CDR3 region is CASSDRDPGFQSGNTIYF. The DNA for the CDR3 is TGTGCCAGCAGCGACAGGGACCCTGGATTTCAGTCTGGAAACACCATATATTTT. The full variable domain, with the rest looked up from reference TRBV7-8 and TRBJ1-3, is GAGVSQSPRYKVAKRGQDVALRCDPISGHVSLFWYQQALGQGPEFLTYFQNEAQLDKSGLPSDRFFAERPEGSVSTLKIQRTQQEDSAVYLCASSDRDPGFQSGNTIYFGEGSWLTVV.

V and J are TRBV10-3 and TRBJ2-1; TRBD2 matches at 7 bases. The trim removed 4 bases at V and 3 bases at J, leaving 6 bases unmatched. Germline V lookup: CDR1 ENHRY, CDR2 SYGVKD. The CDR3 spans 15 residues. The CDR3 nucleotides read TGTGCCATCAGTGGGGAGGGTGGAGGCTACAATGAGCAGTTCTTC. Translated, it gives CAISGEGGGYNEQFF.